This T cell receptor (beta chain) was retrieved from a study of blood T cells in healthy people across ages. Study findings and constraints: Roughly linear declines in TCR beta diversity per million T cells occurred with age.

To note about this clonotype: Its antigen is not identified.

Combining a sample-barcoded 5' primer with a J-beta primer mix, a second PCR ran for roughly 7 to 12 cycles. Each cDNA molecule was tagged by a template-switch adaptor with 12 random nucleotides. TCRdb processed the 5' RACE reads anew with MiXCR; each CDR3 protein has one entry. The sample records around 750,000 distinct CDR3 sequences, roughly 50% being singletons. V was pared by 3 bases and J by 2 bases, with 14 bases between. CDR3 length: 15 residues. CDR1 SGDLS and CDR2 YYNGEE come from the germline V gene. Sequenced: blood. The chain uses TRBV9 and TRBJ2-5, with D possibly TRBD2 on 7 matching bases. The source of this sequence is a man older than 75 in good health. This CDR3 is CASSGGGTGQETQYF. CDR3 in DNA: TGTGCCAGCAGCGGCGGGGGCACGGGACAAGAGACCCAGTACTTC. Together with reference TRBV9 and TRBJ2-5, the CDR3 gives the full variable domain: DSGVTQTPKHLITATGQRVTLRCSPRSGDLSVYWYQQSLDQGLQFLIQYYNGEERAKGNILERFSAQQFPDLHSELNLSSLELGDSALYFCASSGGGTGQETQYFGPGTRLLVL.